These 7 T cell receptor beta chains came from one sample sequenced in a study of cytomegalovirus exposure and HLA in healthy donors. Vbeta (60) and Jbeta (13) primers were used in the PCR. Using immunoSEQ multiplex PCR, the repertoire was profiled, and TCRdb retains in-frame clones only, with some absent. The sample shows around 100,000 clones, and about 3.4% sits with its ten largest clones. Sequenced input: PBMCs. Every receptor here comes from a woman under 40 in good health and CMV-seronegative.

The chain employs TRBV7-2 and TRBJ1-5; a weak D match, TRBD1 (6 bases). CDR1 is SGHTA and CDR2 is FQGNSA in the germline V gene. Trimming took 5 bases from V and 3 from J, leaving 14 bases between them. This CDR3 has 15 residues. The CDR3: CASSRGGRDNQPQHF. The CDR3 region has the DNA TGTGCCAGCAGCCGAGGGGGGAGGGACAATCAGCCCCAGCATTTT.

The V and J genes are TRBV6-1 and TRBJ2-3; maybe TRBD1 (6 bases). CDR1 MNHNS and CDR2 SASEGT come from the germline V gene. The CDR3 has 12 residues. With 11 bases removed from V and 5 bases from J, the gap between germline ends came to 14 bases. DNA of the CDR3: TGTGCCTTTGGGGAAGGGGGAGATACGCAGTATTTT. It codes for CAFGEGGDTQYF.

The chain links TRBV10-3 to TRBJ1-1, with D perhaps matching TRBD1 (5 bases). The CDR3 contains 14 residues. CDR1 is ENHRY and CDR2 is SYGVKD in the germline V gene. The V end was cut by 6 bases, the J end by 1 base, with 12 bases between. The CDR3 is CAISRGGENTEAFF. The DNA of the CDR3 is TGTGCCATCAGCCGGGGCGGGGAGAACACTGAAGCTTTCTTT.

The CDR3 here is CASSRKGGNEKLFF. The CDR3 DNA reads TGTGCCAGCAGCCGCAAAGGAGGTAATGAAAAACTGTTTTTT. The chain links TRBV7-9 to TRBJ1-4; D is unresolved. The CDR3 has 14 residues. Germline V gene sequence: CDR1 SEHNR, CDR2 FQNEAQ (reference sequence). V lost 5 bases and J 4 bases, leaving 11 bases between the germline ends.

The CDR3 sequence is CAWSVKGVDGYTF. The DNA for the CDR3 is TGTGCCTGGAGTGTGAAGGGGGTCGATGGCTACACCTTC. This rearrangement joins TRBV30 to TRBJ1-2; tentative D call: TRBD1 (6 bases). The CDR3 has 13 residues. V lost 0 bases to trimming and J lost 6 bases, with 11 bases between them. CDR1 and CDR2 (germline): GTSNPN, SVGIG (reference sequence).

The CDR3 nucleotides are TGTGCCAGCAGCGGACAGGGGGCTCTTCAGCCCCAGCATTTT. Its protein product is CASSGQGALQPQHF. The chain employs TRBV27 and TRBJ1-5, with 11 bases identical to TRBD1. The CDR3 totals 14 residues. The V segment lost 6 bases and the J segment 6 bases; nucleotides outside the gene matches: 4. CDR1 is MNHEY, CDR2 SMNVEV, per germline (reference sequence).

The chain employs TRBV4-1 and TRBJ2-5; D is possibly TRBD2 (6 bases). The CDR3 extends over 15 amino acids. The germline V gene encodes CDR1 MGHRA and CDR2 YSYEKL. The ends were cut back, 7 bases at V and 5 bases at J, with 20 bases in the middle. Here the CDR3 DNA reads TGCGCCAGCACCTACGGGCCCACTGGGGGGGAGACCCAGTACTTC. The encoded protein is CASTYGPTGGETQYF.